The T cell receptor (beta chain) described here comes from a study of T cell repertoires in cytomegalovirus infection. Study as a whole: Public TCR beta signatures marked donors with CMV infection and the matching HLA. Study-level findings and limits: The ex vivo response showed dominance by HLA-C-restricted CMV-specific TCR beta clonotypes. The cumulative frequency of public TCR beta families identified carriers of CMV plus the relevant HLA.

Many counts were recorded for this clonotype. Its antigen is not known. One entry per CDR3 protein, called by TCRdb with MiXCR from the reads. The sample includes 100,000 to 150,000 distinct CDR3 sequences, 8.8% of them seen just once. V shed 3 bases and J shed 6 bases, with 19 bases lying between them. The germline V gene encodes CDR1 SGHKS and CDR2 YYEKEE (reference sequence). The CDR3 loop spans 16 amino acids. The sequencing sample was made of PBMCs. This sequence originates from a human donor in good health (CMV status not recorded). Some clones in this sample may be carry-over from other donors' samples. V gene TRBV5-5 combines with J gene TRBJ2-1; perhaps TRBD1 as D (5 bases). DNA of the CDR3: TGTGCCAGCAGCTCGACAGTCCGAGATCAGGGCAATGAGCAGTTCTTC. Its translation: CASSSTVRDQGNEQFF.